What follows are 9 T cell receptor beta chains derived from one specimen sequenced in a study of blood T cell repertoires in COVID-19 (dated by TCRdb to about 2020). Libraries were built with the immunoSEQ multiplex PCR assay. What TCRdb holds here is the immuneACCESS table cut down to in-frame rearrangements. Part of the clones is not present; checked against another copy, under half of the missing clones reflect an unresolved V gene, and the others are unexplained. The sample yields approximately 150,000 clones; just over 85% were counted once. In total, the top ten clones hold approximately 1.4% of the sample. Sequencing used peripheral blood. The receptors come from a woman aged 55-70 years with acute or convalescent COVID-19.

The V gene is TRBV11-1, the J gene TRBJ1-1; the D is unclear. V was trimmed by 1 base and J by 1 base, leaving 7 bases between them. CDR1 is SGHAT and CDR2 is FQDESV in the germline V gene (reference sequence). The CDR3 is made up of 14 amino acids. CDR3 residues: CASSLVPGNTEAFF. The CDR3 DNA is TGTGCCAGCAGCTTAGTTCCGGGGAACACTGAAGCTTTCTTT. Full variable domain (remainder filled in from reference TRBV11-1 and TRBJ1-1): EAEVAQSPRYKITEKSQAVAFWCDPISGHATLYWYRQILGQGPELLVQFQDESVVDDSQLPKDRFSAERLKGVDSTLKIQPAELGDSAMYLCASSLVPGNTEAFFGQGTRLTVV.

J is TRBJ1-2 and V is TRBV30, with a weak D call TRBD1 (6 bases). Germline CDR1 is GTSNPN and CDR2 is SVGIG (reference sequence). This CDR3 is 14 amino acids long. Trimming took 2 bases from V and 3 from J, leaving 13 bases between them. Here the CDR3 reads CAWSPRGLHYGYTF. CDR3 nucleotide sequence: TGTGCCTGGAGTCCGAGGGGGTTACACTATGGCTACACCTTC.

The CDR3 DNA follows: TGTGCCAGCACGAGTAGCAATCAGCCCCAGCATTTT. It codes for CASTSSNQPQHF. The V and J genes are TRBV12-3 or TRBV12-4 and TRBJ1-5, with D uncertain. V gave up 7 bases and J gave up 0 bases, with 4 bases separating them. The CDR3 sequence is 12 residues long.

The rearrangement links TRBV27 to TRBJ2-1, with TRBD2 matching 9 bases. The CDR3 length is 16 residues. V dropped 5 bases and J dropped 1; count of bases not matched to a gene: 6. CDR1 is MNHEY and CDR2 is SMNVEV in the germline V gene (reference sequence). CDR3 sequence (DNA): TGTGCCAGCAGTCCCCTCAGCGGGGGGTCCTACAATGAGCAGTTCTTC. Translated, it gives CASSPLSGGSYNEQFF.

This clone has more than one count but fewer than ten. Other DNA variants within this sample encode the same CDR3. The chain has TRBV5-1 and TRBJ1-1; D might be TRBD1 (6 bases). The CDR3 loop spans 13 amino acids. V lost 1 base, J lost 4 bases, and 8 bases lay in between. CDR1 is SGHRS, CDR2 YFSETQ, per germline. The CDR3 nucleotides are TGCGCCAGCAGCTTGCCGGACAGCACTGAAGCTTTCTTT. Amino acids: CASSLPDSTEAFF.

The CDR3 loop reads CASSPLGTGGYGYTF. The CDR3 DNA is TGTGCCAGCTCACCACTTGGGACAGGGGGCTATGGCTACACCTTC. The V gene is TRBV18, the J gene TRBJ1-2, with TRBD1 identical over 11 bases. Germline assignment: CDR1 KGHSH and CDR2 LQKENI. The CDR3 is 15 amino acids. After removal of 1 base from V and 4 bases from J, the junction contained 2 bases not matched to a gene.

The genes are TRBV5-1 and TRBJ2-7; 7 bases line up with TRBD1. V lost 0 bases to trimming and J lost 4 bases; unmatched junction nucleotides: 4. Germline V gives CDR1 SGHRS, CDR2 YFSETQ. This CDR3 contains 14 residues. CDR3 DNA: TGCGCCAGCAGCTTGGCGACAGGGCCTTACGAGCAGTACTTC. Its translation: CASSLATGPYEQYF.

This rearrangement joins TRBV29-1 to TRBJ1-1, with a weak D call TRBD1 (5 bases). Germline values: CDR1 SQVTM, CDR2 ANQGSEA. V was cut by 3 bases and J by 4 bases, with 18 bases left in between. This CDR3 has 15 amino acids. CDR3 sequence reads: CSVEAPREVGTEAFF. As DNA, the CDR3 is TGCAGCGTTGAGGCCCCCAGGGAGGTTGGCACTGAAGCTTTCTTT.

The sample holds one count of this clone. V gene TRBV6-6 combines with J gene TRBJ1-5, with TRBD1 matching over 7 bases. CDR1 and CDR2 from the germline V gene are MNHNY and SVGAGI (reference sequence). Trimming took 0 bases from V and 5 from J; bases not matched to a gene: 1. The CDR3 sequence is 14 residues long. The CDR3 spells CASSYSTGDQPQHF. In DNA form, the CDR3 reads TGTGCCAGCAGTTACTCTACAGGGGATCAGCCCCAGCATTTT.